This T cell receptor beta chain was sequenced for a study of response to subunit inactivated influenza vaccine. One entry per CDR3 protein, called by TCRdb with MiXCR from the RT-PCR reads. The sample has about 170,000 distinct CDR3 sequences, over 9.5% seen once. V lost 2 bases and J lost 2, with 8 bases in between. CDR3 size: 14 residues. CDR1 and CDR2 from the germline V gene are SEHNR and FQNEAQ (reference sequence). The table lists this clonotype with a few counts. This sample also appeared in a second study, on T cells expressing NK-cell markers. As that report states: What made the TCR beta cDNA was 5'RACE template switching with UMIs.

The source material was CD8+ T cells sorted from PBMCs, sampled roughly 13 days after vaccination. The TCR was taken from a man in his forties or fifties who received an inactivated influenza vaccine. The V gene is TRBV7-9, the J gene TRBJ2-3; D is undetermined. CDR3 sequence: CASSLSRPTDTQYF. CDR3 nucleotides: TGTGCCAGCAGCTTAAGTAGGCCCACAGATACGCAGTATTTT.